This passage covers 11 T cell receptor beta chains from one sample sequenced in a study of blood T cell repertoires in COVID-19. This table comes from immunoSEQ multiplex PCR, and its TCRdb copy is limited to in-frame clones, with some not included. Here the sample spans roughly 190,000 clones, about 88% being singletons. The material sequenced was PBMCs or T cells enriched from blood (not recorded which). The receptors were gathered from a young woman who had recovered from COVID-19.

This chain joins TRBV7-9 and TRBJ2-7; a possible D gene is TRBD2 (7 bases). CDR1 is SEHNR and CDR2 is FQNEAQ in the germline V gene (reference sequence). The CDR3 has 15 residues. V lost 4 bases and J lost 3, with 16 bases in between. DNA for the CDR3: TGTGCCAGCAGCTCCAGGGGAGGGCCCAGCTACGAGCAGTACTTC. Encoded protein: CASSSRGGPSYEQYF.

The chain links TRBV30 to TRBJ1-5; the match to TRBD1 covers 9 bases. Germline loops: CDR1 GTSNPN, CDR2 SVGIG (reference sequence). V lost 5 bases and J lost 5; bases outside the gene matches: 4. CDR3 length equals 13 residues. The CDR3, as DNA: TGTGCCTGGTCCGACAGGGGGGATCAGCCCCAGCATTTT. Translated, it gives CAWSDRGDQPQHF.

The chain employs TRBV6-5 and TRBJ2-7, with D possibly TRBD2 on 5 matching bases. Germline-derived CDR1 and CDR2 are MNHEY and SVGAGI. CDR3 length: 13 residues. The V gene lost 8 bases and the J gene lost 0 bases, with 11 bases spanning the gap. This CDR3 is CASRRGSSYEQYF. CDR3 DNA sequence: TGTGCCAGCCGTCGGGGAAGCTCCTACGAGCAGTACTTC.

The chain has TRBV2 and TRBJ1-2; D gene uncertain. CDR3 length: 14 amino acids. Germline-derived CDR1 and CDR2 are SNHLY and FYNNEI. V lost 4 bases and J 4 bases, leaving 13 bases between the germline ends. CDR3 in amino acids: CASSGEERRYGYTF. The CDR3 DNA is TGTGCCAGCAGTGGGGAGGAGAGGCGCTATGGCTACACCTTC.

The chain couples TRBV10-3 to TRBJ1-1, with 8 bases fitting TRBD1. Germline CDR1 reads ENHRY; CDR2 reads SYGVKD. V was clipped by 6 bases and J by 1 base; unmatched bases: 4. CDR3 length equals 14 residues. The CDR3 DNA sequence: TGTGCCATCAGGGGACAGGATACGAACACTGAAGCTTTCTTT. It encodes CAIRGQDTNTEAFF.

V gene TRBV25-1 combines with J gene TRBJ1-2, with D perhaps TRBD1 (6 bases). This CDR3 region has 14 residues. V was pared by 3 bases and J by 4 bases, with 12 bases between. Germline CDR1 and CDR2: MGHDK and SYGVNS. The CDR3, as DNA: TGTGCCAGCAGTGACGCCGACAGGTTCTATGGCTACACCTTC. Translation: CASSDADRFYGYTF.

This chain links TRBV5-1 with TRBJ2-1; 8 nucleotides align to TRBD2. Germline V CDR1 and CDR2: SGHRS, YFSETQ. J was trimmed by 4 bases and V by 4 bases; bases with no gene match: 7. The CDR3 sequence is 15 residues long. Written as DNA, the CDR3 is TGCGCCAGCAGCCTAGCGGGCACCGTATACAATGAGCAGTTCTTC. The encoded protein is CASSLAGTVYNEQFF. The full variable domain, completed using reference TRBV5-1 and TRBJ2-1, is KAGVTQTPRYLIKTRGQQVTLSCSPISGHRSVSWYQQTPGQGLQFLFEYFSETQRNKGNFPGRFSGRQFSNSRSEMNVSTLELGDSALYLCASSLAGTVYNEQFFGPGTRLTVL.

The chain joins TRBV28 to TRBJ2-1; possibly TRBD1 for D (5 bases). The CDR3 consists of 14 residues. The germline V gene encodes CDR1 MDHEN and CDR2 SYDVKM. V was shortened by 5 bases and J by 10 bases, with 18 bases between the two germline ends. The CDR3 DNA follows: TGTGCCAGCAGTCTCGGGTCAACCTCAGGGGAGCAGTTCTTC. This sequence encodes CASSLGSTSGEQFF.

The rearrangement joins TRBV7-8 to TRBJ2-1, with D maybe TRBD1 (6 bases). The germline CDR1 and CDR2 sequences are SGHVS and FQNEAQ. The CDR3 runs to 14 residues. V gave up 3 bases and J gave up 5 bases, with 11 bases separating them. This CDR3 reads CASSFAGVDNEQFF. The CDR3 DNA sequence: TGTGCCAGCAGCTTCGCAGGGGTCGACAATGAGCAGTTCTTC.

The chain is built from TRBV4-3 and TRBJ2-1; TRBD2 aligns across 7 bases. Per germline, CDR1 LGHNA and CDR2 YSLEER. The CDR3 runs to 15 residues. Unmatched junction bases numbered 6, after V lost 4 bases and J lost 3 bases. The CDR3 DNA is TGCGCCAGCAGCCCCGGCGGGGGTAACTACAATGAGCAGTTCTTC. Translating gives CASSPGGGNYNEQFF.

The chain employs TRBV4-1 and TRBJ2-7; 7 nucleotides align to TRBD1. CDR3 length equals 14 residues. Unmatched junction bases numbered 2, after V lost 1 base and J lost 2 bases. CDR1 is MGHRA and CDR2 is YSYEKL in the germline V gene. CDR3 in amino acids: CASSQGGQAYEQYF. Here the CDR3 DNA reads TGCGCCAGCAGCCAAGGTGGACAGGCCTACGAGCAGTACTTC.